This is a list of T cell receptor beta chains from one sample in a study of OX40 agonist ivuxolimab in advanced cancers. Repertoires were generated with immunoSEQ multiplex PCR, while TCRdb's copy carries only in-frame clones and drops some. The sample comprises about 58,000 clones, 75% to 85% of which are singletons, and about 0.8% rests with the top ten. The source material was CD4+ or CD8+ T cells sorted from blood, sampled in a trial of the OX40 agonist ivuxolimab. The receptors stem from an adult with an advanced solid tumor such as melanoma, head and neck, liver or kidney cancer. CDR3s include the opening cysteine and the closing phenylalanine or tryptophan. Each record gives: D gene, J gene, V gene, clone size, CDR3 protein, CDR3 DNA. A D gene is named only where the DNA matches it firmly. Size tells how often a clone was seen (once, few, many) or the class of an expanded clone, and some rows leave it out.

d_gene: TRBD2
j_gene: TRBJ2-5
v_gene: TRBV7-2
abundance: few
CDR3aa: CASSLVVQTRGGWETQYF
CDR3nt: TGTGCCAGCAGCTTAGTAGTCCAAACGCGGGGGGGCTGGGAGACCCAGTACTTC

d_gene: NA
j_gene: TRBJ2-5
v_gene: TRBV19
abundance: NA
CDR3aa: CASSIVVQETQYF
CDR3nt: TGTGCCAGTAGTATAGTGGTTCAAGAGACCCAGTACTTC

d_gene: NA
j_gene: TRBJ1-5
v_gene: TRBV6-1
abundance: NA
CDR3aa: CASSGAGLGQPQHF
CDR3nt: TGTGCCAGCAGTGGGGCGGGATTAGGTCAGCCCCAGCATTTT

d_gene: NA
j_gene: TRBJ2-7
v_gene: TRBV28
abundance: NA
CDR3aa: CASSSAYEQYF
CDR3nt: TGTGCCAGCAGCAGCGCCTACGAGCAGTACTTC

d_gene: NA
j_gene: TRBJ2-7
v_gene: TRBV6-5
abundance: NA
CDR3aa: CASRRGQGWYEQYF
CDR3nt: TGTGCCAGCAGACGGGGGCAGGGGTGGTACGAGCAGTACTTC

d_gene: NA
j_gene: TRBJ1-5
v_gene: TRBV27
abundance: once
CDR3aa: CASSLRQFNQPQHF
CDR3nt: TGTGCCAGCAGTTTGAGACAGTTCAATCAGCCCCAGCATTTT

d_gene: TRBD2
j_gene: TRBJ2-3
v_gene: TRBV7-6
abundance: NA
CDR3aa: CASSTLAGGLTDTQYF
CDR3nt: TGTGCCAGCAGCACCCTAGCGGGGGGTCTCACAGATACGCAGTATTTT

d_gene: TRBD1
j_gene: TRBJ1-6
v_gene: TRBV7-8
abundance: NA
CDR3aa: CASSLGDSNSPLHF
CDR3nt: TGTGCCAGCAGCTTGGGGGACAGTAATTCACCCCTCCACTTT

d_gene: NA
j_gene: TRBJ1-4
v_gene: TRBV2
abundance: NA
CDR3aa: CASSGKLATNEKLFF
CDR3nt: TGTGCCAGCAGTGGGAAGTTAGCAACTAATGAAAAACTGTTTTTT

d_gene: TRBD2
j_gene: TRBJ2-1
v_gene: TRBV2
abundance: once
CDR3aa: CASETSGENEQFF
CDR3nt: TGTGCCAGCGAGACTAGCGGGGAAAATGAGCAGTTCTTC

d_gene: NA
j_gene: TRBJ2-7
v_gene: TRBV7-8
abundance: NA
CDR3aa: CASSYPRPGGFSYEQYF
CDR3nt: TGTGCCAGCAGCTATCCTAGGCCCGGGGGCTTCTCCTACGAGCAGTACTTC

d_gene: NA
j_gene: TRBJ2-1
v_gene: TRBV25-1
abundance: NA
CDR3aa: CASSRTQGSWDEQFF
CDR3nt: TGTGCCAGCTCCCGCACACAGGGTTCCTGGGATGAGCAGTTCTTC

d_gene: NA
j_gene: TRBJ1-1
v_gene: TRBV14
abundance: NA
CDR3aa: CASSQDLGGLEAFF
CDR3nt: TGTGCCAGCAGCCAAGATCTAGGAGGACTTGAAGCTTTCTTT

d_gene: NA
j_gene: TRBJ2-3
v_gene: TRBV6-1
abundance: few
CDR3aa: CATTGWDTQYF
CDR3nt: TGTGCCACCACGGGGTGGGATACGCAGTATTTT

d_gene: NA
j_gene: TRBJ2-7
v_gene: TRBV11-2
abundance: NA
CDR3aa: CASSPLSGSREQYF
CDR3nt: TGTGCCAGCAGCCCCCTTTCCGGTTCTCGCGAGCAGTACTTC

d_gene: TRBD1
j_gene: TRBJ1-5
v_gene: TRBV5-5
abundance: few
CDR3aa: CASSGVTGGSNQPQHF
CDR3nt: TGTGCCAGCAGCGGAGTGACAGGGGGGAGCAATCAGCCCCAGCATTTT

d_gene: TRBD1
j_gene: TRBJ2-7
v_gene: TRBV2
abundance: NA
CDR3aa: CASSPDRSAYEQYF
CDR3nt: TGTGCCAGCAGTCCGGACAGGTCGGCCTACGAGCAGTACTTC

d_gene: TRBD2
j_gene: TRBJ2-7
v_gene: TRBV6-1
abundance: NA
CDR3aa: CASTVAGATYEQYF
CDR3nt: TGTGCCAGCACAGTAGCGGGGGCCACCTACGAGCAGTACTTC

d_gene: TRBD2
j_gene: TRBJ2-5
v_gene: TRBV10-2
abundance: NA
CDR3aa: CASRSSGGGETQYF
CDR3nt: TGCGCCAGCAGATCTAGCGGGGGAGGGGAGACCCAGTACTTC

d_gene: NA
j_gene: TRBJ2-1
v_gene: TRBV21-1
abundance: NA
CDR3aa: CASSGSGGSYNEQFF
CDR3nt: TGTGCCAGCAGCGGTAGCGGGGGGTCCTACAATGAGCAGTTCTTC

d_gene: NA
j_gene: TRBJ2-1
v_gene: TRBV2
abundance: NA
CDR3aa: CASSPGQSNEQFF
CDR3nt: TGTGCCAGCAGTCCGGGTCAGTCCAATGAGCAGTTCTTC

d_gene: NA
j_gene: TRBJ1-1
v_gene: TRBV5-1
abundance: once
CDR3aa: CASSDTMNTEAFF
CDR3nt: TGCGCCAGCAGCGACACCATGAACACTGAAGCTTTCTTT

d_gene: TRBD2
j_gene: TRBJ2-3
v_gene: TRBV18
abundance: NA
CDR3aa: CASSPNLAGSTDTQYF
CDR3nt: TGTGCCAGCTCACCCAATCTAGCGGGGAGCACAGATACGCAGTATTTT

d_gene: TRBD1
j_gene: TRBJ2-5
v_gene: TRBV7-7
abundance: NA
CDR3aa: CASSPGTVQETQYF
CDR3nt: TGTGCCAGCAGCCCCGGGACAGTACAAGAGACCCAGTACTTC

d_gene: NA
j_gene: TRBJ1-5
v_gene: TRBV10-3
abundance: NA
CDR3aa: CAISEHGGTGMSNQPQHF
CDR3nt: TGTGCCATCAGTGAACATGGTGGGACGGGGATGAGCAATCAGCCCCAGCATTTT

d_gene: TRBD2
j_gene: TRBJ2-3
v_gene: TRBV19
abundance: once
CDR3aa: CASSNSGGAHTQYF
CDR3nt: TGTGCCAGTAGTAACAGCGGGGGGGCACATACGCAGTATTTT

d_gene: TRBD1
j_gene: TRBJ1-2
v_gene: TRBV6-5
abundance: NA
CDR3aa: CASSSGGAPPRGYTF
CDR3nt: TGTGCCAGCAGCTCAGGGGGGGCCCCCCCTAGAGGCTACACCTTC

d_gene: TRBD1
j_gene: TRBJ1-1
v_gene: TRBV27
abundance: NA
CDR3aa: CASSSGTGLNTEAFF
CDR3nt: TGTGCCAGCAGTTCTGGGACAGGATTGAACACTGAAGCTTTCTTT

d_gene: TRBD2
j_gene: TRBJ2-7
v_gene: TRBV6-6
abundance: NA
CDR3aa: CASRGQRGGSSEQYF
CDR3nt: TGTGCCAGCAGGGGGCAGCGGGGGGGCTCAAGTGAGCAGTACTTC

d_gene: NA
j_gene: TRBJ2-7
v_gene: TRBV7-9
abundance: NA
CDR3aa: CASGGAAPSSSYEQYF
CDR3nt: TGTGCCAGCGGGGGGGCTGCCCCTTCGAGCTCCTACGAGCAGTACTTC

d_gene: TRBD2
j_gene: TRBJ2-5
v_gene: TRBV6-5
abundance: NA
CDR3aa: CASSHESGGEETQYF
CDR3nt: TGTGCCAGCAGTCACGAGAGCGGGGGGGAAGAGACCCAGTACTTC

d_gene: NA
j_gene: TRBJ2-5
v_gene: TRBV11-2
abundance: NA
CDR3aa: CASSSVGYQETQYF
CDR3nt: TGTGCCAGCAGCTCGGTAGGGTACCAAGAGACCCAGTACTTC

d_gene: TRBD1
j_gene: TRBJ2-7
v_gene: TRBV15
abundance: NA
CDR3aa: CATSMGQGSYEQYF
CDR3nt: TGTGCCACCAGCATGGGACAGGGATCCTACGAGCAGTACTTC

d_gene: TRBD2
j_gene: TRBJ2-7
v_gene: TRBV6-6
abundance: NA
CDR3aa: CAIQPSGGAYEQYF
CDR3nt: TGTGCCATCCAGCCCAGCGGGGGGGCGTACGAGCAGTACTTC

d_gene: TRBD2
j_gene: TRBJ2-7
v_gene: TRBV10-3
abundance: NA
CDR3aa: CAISESTGGSSGGYF
CDR3nt: TGTGCCATCAGTGAGTCGACGGGGGGAAGTTCCGGTGGGTACTTC

d_gene: NA
j_gene: TRBJ2-6
v_gene: TRBV5-1
abundance: NA
CDR3aa: CASSRTEPGRQRSGANVLTF
CDR3nt: TGCGCCAGCAGCCGAACGGAACCGGGACGGCAACGCTCTGGGGCCAACGTCCTGACTTTC

d_gene: NA
j_gene: TRBJ2-7
v_gene: TRBV19
abundance: few
CDR3aa: CASSISGPSYEQYF
CDR3nt: TGTGCCAGTAGTATTAGCGGACCCTCCTACGAGCAGTACTTC

d_gene: NA
j_gene: TRBJ2-7
v_gene: TRBV13
abundance: NA
CDR3aa: CASSFPDGSYEQYF
CDR3nt: TGTGCCAGCAGCTTCCCCGACGGGTCCTACGAGCAGTACTTC

d_gene: TRBD1
j_gene: TRBJ2-3
v_gene: TRBV6-5
abundance: NA
CDR3aa: CASSFGQGGTQYF
CDR3nt: TGTGCCAGCAGTTTCGGACAGGGCGGTACGCAGTATTTT

d_gene: NA
j_gene: TRBJ1-1
v_gene: TRBV11-3
abundance: NA
CDR3aa: CASSLVGQGQGTTEAFF
CDR3nt: TGTGCCAGCAGCTTAGTGGGTCAGGGCCAGGGAACGACTGAAGCTTTCTTT

d_gene: NA
j_gene: TRBJ1-6
v_gene: TRBV7-2
abundance: NA
CDR3aa: CASSSSHGDSPLHF
CDR3nt: TGTGCCAGCAGCTCCTCCCATGGGGATTCACCCCTCCACTTT

d_gene: TRBD2
j_gene: TRBJ2-2
v_gene: TRBV7-6
abundance: NA
CDR3aa: CASSPTGGSAGELFF
CDR3nt: TGTGCCAGCAGCCCCACGGGAGGTAGCGCCGGGGAGCTGTTTTTT

d_gene: NA
j_gene: TRBJ2-7
v_gene: TRBV6-1
abundance: NA
CDR3aa: CASSSGMSFYEQYF
CDR3nt: TGTGCCAGCAGTTCCGGGATGAGCTTCTACGAGCAGTACTTC

d_gene: NA
j_gene: TRBJ2-7
v_gene: TRBV15
abundance: NA
CDR3aa: CATSRGLSYEQYF
CDR3nt: TGTGCCACCAGCAGGGGCCTCTCCTACGAGCAGTACTTC

d_gene: NA
j_gene: TRBJ2-7
v_gene: TRBV28
abundance: NA
CDR3aa: CASLDTQGRQYF
CDR3nt: TGTGCCAGCTTGGACACCCAGGGCCGGCAGTACTTC

d_gene: TRBD2
j_gene: TRBJ2-5
v_gene: TRBV19
abundance: NA
CDR3aa: CASSMTSLRETQYF
CDR3nt: TGTGCCAGTAGCATGACTAGCCTGAGGGAGACCCAGTACTTC

d_gene: TRBD1
j_gene: TRBJ1-2
v_gene: TRBV2
abundance: NA
CDR3aa: CASSEIGAGGGYGYTF
CDR3nt: TGTGCCAGCAGTGAAATCGGTGCAGGGGGTGGATATGGCTACACCTTC

d_gene: NA
j_gene: TRBJ1-5
v_gene: TRBV25-1
abundance: NA
CDR3aa: CASSLGGSQPQHF
CDR3nt: TGTGCCAGCAGCTTGGGGGGAAGTCAGCCCCAGCATTTT

d_gene: NA
j_gene: TRBJ2-5
v_gene: TRBV4-1
abundance: medium-sized
CDR3aa: CASSQGLMETQYF
CDR3nt: TGCGCCAGCAGCCAGGGCCTTATGGAGACCCAGTACTTC

d_gene: TRBD2
j_gene: TRBJ2-3
v_gene: TRBV7-2
abundance: NA
CDR3aa: CASSLVGGGGDTQYF
CDR3nt: TGTGCCAGCAGCTTAGTTGGCGGGGGTGGAGATACGCAGTATTTT

d_gene: NA
j_gene: TRBJ2-1
v_gene: TRBV11-3
abundance: NA
CDR3aa: CASSLDSRGEQFF
CDR3nt: TGTGCCAGCAGCTTAGACTCACGGGGGGAGCAGTTCTTC

d_gene: NA
j_gene: TRBJ1-3
v_gene: TRBV19
abundance: few
CDR3aa: CASSITGSGNTIYF
CDR3nt: TGTGCCAGTAGTATCACCGGTTCTGGAAACACCATATATTTT

d_gene: NA
j_gene: TRBJ2-5
v_gene: TRBV14
abundance: NA
CDR3aa: CASSPITAGSETQYF
CDR3nt: TGTGCCAGCAGCCCAATAACTGCGGGGTCAGAGACCCAGTACTTC

d_gene: NA
j_gene: TRBJ2-3
v_gene: TRBV5-3
abundance: NA
CDR3aa: CARSLKQYF
CDR3nt: TGTGCCAGAAGCTTAAAGCAGTATTTT

d_gene: NA
j_gene: TRBJ1-1
v_gene: TRBV7-8
abundance: NA
CDR3aa: CASSYGGGPAEAFF
CDR3nt: TGTGCCAGCAGCTACGGTGGGGGACCCGCTGAAGCTTTCTTT

d_gene: NA
j_gene: TRBJ2-7
v_gene: TRBV5-1
abundance: NA
CDR3aa: CASSLGLLYEQYF
CDR3nt: TGCGCCAGCAGCTTGGGACTTCTCTACGAGCAGTACTTC